These 16 T cell receptor beta chains came from one sample sequenced in a study of cytomegalovirus exposure and HLA in healthy donors. The PCR made use of 60 Vbeta and 13 Jbeta primers. Assay used: immunoSEQ multiplex PCR; TCRdb lists only in-frame clones, some missing. Here the sample spans some 200,000 clones, about 89% being singletons. Material: PBMCs. The source of these receptors is a young woman in good health and CMV-seronegative.

V usage is TRBV21-1 and J usage is TRBJ2-2; whether TRBD2, the table's D call, matches the DNA was not checked. TRBV21-1 counts as a pseudogene. This CDR3 spans 15 amino acids. CDR3 in amino acids: CASDGGGVNTGELFF. The CDR3 coding sequence is TGTGCCAGCGACGGGGGGGGTGTTAACACCGGGGAGCTGTTTTTT.

DNA of the CDR3: TGTGCCAGCAGTTCAAGTATAGGGGCTTCCTACGAGCAGTACTTC. Protein: CASSSSIGASYEQYF. The chain joins TRBV27 to TRBJ2-7; tentatively, D is TRBD1 (5 bases). V lost 4 bases and J lost 1, with 14 bases in between. The CDR3 totals 15 residues. Germline V lookup: CDR1 MNHEY, CDR2 SMNVEV (reference sequence).

The V gene is TRBV15, the J gene TRBJ2-3; unclear D gene. The CDR3 is 15 residues long. Trimming removed 2 bases at V and 4 bases at J, with 13 bases between. Germline CDR1 LNHNV, CDR2 YYDKDF (reference sequence). The CDR3 nucleotides are TGTGCCACCAGCAGATCTGTGGGCGAACCAGATACGCAGTATTTT. This translates into CATSRSVGEPDTQYF.

This chain links TRBV19 with TRBJ1-5, with TRBD1 matching over 10 bases. The CDR3 runs 18 residues. CDR1 and CDR2 (germline): LNHDA, SQIVND (reference sequence). Germline trimming cut 4 bases from V and 0 bases from J; bases unmatched to any gene: 9. CDR3 nucleotide sequence: TGTGCCAGTAGTAGAGCAAGGACAGGGGGAAATAGCAATCAGCCCCAGCATTTT. It translates to CASSRARTGGNSNQPQHF.

The J gene is TRBJ2-7, the V gene TRBV19, with TRBD1 as a possible D gene (6 bases). Trimming took 3 bases from V and 2 from J, leaving 11 bases between them. The CDR3 runs to 14 residues. Germline values: CDR1 LNHDA, CDR2 SQIVND (reference sequence). The CDR3 region has the DNA TGTGCCAGTAGTATTGTGGGGGCCACCTACGAGCAGTACTTC. It is translated as CASSIVGATYEQYF.

The CDR3 loop is CASGRVFEQYF. In DNA form, the CDR3 reads TGTGCCAGCGGGAGGGTCTTCGAGCAGTACTTC. The gene calls are TRBV11-2 and TRBJ2-7, with 7 bases that match TRBD2. J lost 6 bases, V lost 8 bases, and 4 bases had no gene match. The CDR3 has 11 amino acids. Germline loops: CDR1 SGHAT, CDR2 FQNNGV. Full variable domain (rest looked up from reference TRBV11-2 and TRBJ2-7): EAGVAQSPRYKIIEKRQSVAFWCNPISGHATLYWYQQILGQGPKLLIQFQNNGVVDDSQLPKDRFSAERLKGVDSTLKIQPAKLEDSAVYLCASGRVFEQYFGPGTRLTVT.

V gene TRBV15 combines with J gene TRBJ1-4, with TRBD1 identical over 10 bases. V lost 6 bases and J lost 5; bases outside the gene matches: 9. CDR1 LNHNV and CDR2 YYDKDF come from the germline V gene (reference sequence). This CDR3 comprises 16 residues. The CDR3 is CATSGRDRGLNEKLFF. CDR3 in DNA: TGTGCCACCAGTGGCCGGGACAGGGGTCTCAATGAAAAACTGTTTTTT.

The chain recombines TRBV5-6 with TRBJ1-2, with D tentatively TRBD1 (5 bases). V lost 2 bases to trimming and J lost 4 bases, with 15 bases between them. CDR3 length: 15 amino acids. Germline V lookup: CDR1 SGHDT, CDR2 YYEEEE. The CDR3 here is CASSLEWTGVYGYTF. CDR3 DNA: TGTGCCAGCAGCTTAGAGTGGACGGGGGTCTATGGCTACACCTTC.

This clone has only a few counts. The chain combines TRBV6-4 with TRBJ1-1; 8 bases line up with TRBD1. Germline V lookup: CDR1 MRHNA, CDR2 SNTAGT. V lost 2 bases, J lost 2 bases, and 7 bases stayed unmatched. The CDR3 runs 16 residues. The CDR3 DNA reads TGTGCCAGCAGTGACCCGGTGGGACAGGCTAACACTGAAGCTTTCTTT. Translating gives CASSDPVGQANTEAFF.

Only one count was recorded for this clone. This chain links TRBV5-5 with TRBJ2-3, with 10 positions matching TRBD2. CDR3 size: 16 residues. Germline CDR1 reads SGHKS; CDR2 reads YYEKEE (reference sequence). V lost 4 bases and J lost 1; bases outside the gene matches: 6. In DNA form, the CDR3 reads TGTGCCAGCAGCCCGGACGGGACTAGCGGCACAGATACGCAGTATTTT. Translating gives CASSPDGTSGTDTQYF. Drawing the rest from reference TRBV5-5 and TRBJ2-3, the complete variable domain is DAGVTQSPTHLIKTRGQQVTLRCSPISGHKSVSWYQQVLGQGPQFIFQYYEKEERGRGNFPDRFSARQFPNYSSELNVNALLLGDSALYLCASSPDGTSGTDTQYFGPGTRLTVL.

The chain carries TRBV6-5 and TRBJ1-3; no clear D. Germline CDR1 reads MNHEY; CDR2 reads SVGAGI. The CDR3 spans 16 residues. V gave up 0 bases and J gave up 2 bases, with 11 bases separating them. CDR3: CASSYSKWTAGNTIYF. DNA for the CDR3: TGTGCCAGCAGTTACTCGAAGTGGACTGCTGGAAACACCATATATTTT.

This rearrangement joins TRBV5-4 to TRBJ2-5, with TRBD1 matching over 7 bases. The CDR3 totals 13 residues. From germline, CDR1 is SGHNT and CDR2 YYREEE (reference sequence). Losses at the gene ends were 4 bases for V and 5 bases for J; bases not matched to a gene: 5. The CDR3 loop is CASSLGGWETQYF. DNA for the CDR3: TGTGCCAGCAGCCTAGGGGGCTGGGAGACCCAGTACTTC.

The chain recombines TRBV4-2 with TRBJ2-1; 9 nucleotides match TRBD2. Germline V lookup: CDR1 LGHNA, CDR2 YNFKEQ. With V trimmed by 2 bases and J by 9 bases, 5 bases remained unmatched. This CDR3 has 14 residues. CDR3 sequence reads: CASSQRVAGAEQFF. The CDR3 DNA reads as TGTGCCAGCAGCCAACGGGTAGCGGGAGCTGAGCAGTTCTTC.

The genes are TRBV5-1 and TRBJ2-1, with 9 bases that match TRBD2. Per the germline V gene, CDR1 is SGHRS and CDR2 is YFSETQ. The CDR3 runs 15 residues. The J segment lost 4 bases and the V segment lost 4 bases, leaving 6 bases of the junction unmatched. The CDR3, as DNA: TGCGCCAGCAGCCCTCGGACTAGCGAGTACAATGAGCAGTTCTTC. This translates into CASSPRTSEYNEQFF.

The chain uses TRBV29-1 and TRBJ2-1; D unresolved. CDR3 length: 12 amino acids. V was shortened by 8 bases and J by 8 bases, with 16 bases between the two germline ends. Germline CDR1 reads SQVTM; CDR2 reads ANQGSEA. The CDR3 nucleotides read TGCAGCTCCGGGTGGATGGGTCATGAGCAGTTCTTC. Translating it yields CSSGWMGHEQFF.

J is TRBJ1-2 and V is TRBV27, with TRBD1 matching over 8 bases. The junction had 4 bases not matched to a gene; V was cut back by 0 bases and J by 4 bases. The CDR3 totals 15 residues. Germline CDR1 MNHEY, CDR2 SMNVEV (reference sequence). Here the CDR3 reads CASSLSQGGFYGYTF. The DNA for the CDR3 is TGTGCCAGCAGTTTATCACAGGGGGGGTTCTATGGCTACACCTTC.